These 27 T cell receptor beta chains were sequenced from one sample in a study of memory CD4+ T cells and cytomegalovirus serostatus. Single viable CD3+CD4+CD8-CD45RO+ cells were sorted as the memory CD4+ T cells. Generated by immunoSEQ multiplex PCR, the TCRdb table keeps only in-frame clones and is missing some. The table lists tens of thousands of clones, about 83% of them singletons. The sample was memory CD4+ T cells from blood. The receptors stem from an adult in good health and CMV-seropositive.

The gene calls are TRBV9 and TRBJ2-1; D uncertain. The CDR3 spans 16 residues. V was trimmed by 4 bases and J by 4 bases, leaving 18 bases between them. Germline lookup yields CDR1 SGDLS and CDR2 YYNGEE. CDR3 loop: CASSPTSNQGYNEQFF. Here the CDR3 DNA reads TGTGCCAGCAGCCCGACGTCCAATCAAGGGTACAATGAGCAGTTCTTC.

V usage is TRBV7-8 and J usage is TRBJ1-2; tentatively, D is TRBD1 (5 bases). The V gene lost 7 bases and the J gene lost 3 bases, with 12 bases spanning the gap. The germline gives CDR1 SGHVS, CDR2 FQNEAQ. The CDR3 loop spans 13 amino acids. The CDR3 region has the DNA TGTGCCAGCACTCGCCGGGGGGACTATGGCTACACCTTC. As protein: CASTRRGDYGYTF.

The V and J genes are TRBV7-9 and TRBJ2-1; 14 nucleotides match TRBD2. The germline V gene encodes CDR1 SEHNR and CDR2 FQNEAQ (reference sequence). This CDR3 has 17 residues. J was trimmed by 9 bases and V by 2 bases; bases with no gene match: 9. The CDR3 coding sequence is TGTGCCAGCAGCTTATTAGGCGGGACTAGCGGGAGAAGTGAGCAGTTCTTC. It specifies CASSLLGGTSGRSEQFF.

The chain is built from TRBV11-2 and TRBJ2-3; maybe TRBD2 (6 bases). The V end was cut by 5 bases, the J end by 0 bases, with 12 bases between. CDR3 length: 15 amino acids. Germline CDR1 is SGHAT and CDR2 is FQNNGV. As DNA, the CDR3 is TGTGCCAGCAGCCGGAGGGCCCAAAGCACAGATACGCAGTATTTT. This translates into CASSRRAQSTDTQYF.

The V gene is TRBV4-3, the J gene TRBJ2-7; 12 nucleotides agree with TRBD1. The CDR3 length is 15 residues. Germline values: CDR1 LGHNA, CDR2 YSLEER. V lost 4 bases, J lost 3 bases, and 4 bases stayed unmatched. CDR3 sequence: CASSPGTGGYYEQYF. Written as DNA, the CDR3 is TGCGCCAGCAGCCCCGGGACAGGGGGCTACTACGAGCAGTACTTC.

The rearrangement joins TRBV2 to TRBJ2-1; D uncertain. Germline V CDR1 and CDR2: SNHLY, FYNNEI. With 5 bases removed from V and 7 bases from J, the gap between germline ends came to 3 bases. The CDR3 has 10 amino acids. The CDR3 here is CASSMNEQFF. The CDR3 DNA follows: TGTGCCAGCAGTATGAATGAGCAGTTCTTC.

This rearrangement joins TRBV4-1 to TRBJ2-1; 8 bases align to TRBD1. The V gene end was trimmed by 0 bases and the J gene end by 8 bases; junction bases not matched to a gene: 9. The CDR3 has 16 amino acids. CDR1 is MGHRA, CDR2 YSYEKL, per germline. The CDR3 region has the DNA TGCGCCAGCAGCCAAGAACCAGGGGGCGTTTTCGATGAGCAGTTCTTC. This encodes CASSQEPGGVFDEQFF.

This rearrangement joins TRBV28 to TRBJ2-7; 11 bases are a match to TRBD2. Germline assignment: CDR1 MDHEN and CDR2 SYDVKM. V gave up 4 bases and J gave up 5 bases; unmatched junction bases: 7. The CDR3 is 15 amino acids. CDR3 sequence: CASSSRLAGYDEQYF. The DNA for the CDR3 is TGTGCCAGCAGTTCAAGACTAGCGGGATATGACGAGCAGTACTTC.

The chain has TRBV4-2 and TRBJ1-4; unclear D gene. Germline-derived CDR1 and CDR2 are LGHNA and YNFKEQ. This CDR3 comprises 16 residues. V was pared by 0 bases and J by 0 bases, with 8 bases between. CDR3 protein: CASSQDPLATNEKLFF. CDR3 DNA: TGTGCCAGCAGCCAAGATCCACTAGCAACTAATGAAAAACTGTTTTTT.

The V and J genes are TRBV4-1 and TRBJ2-4; the D is unclear. Germline V gene sequence: CDR1 MGHRA, CDR2 YSYEKL. CDR3 length: 16 residues. Trimming removed 1 base from V and 2 bases from J, with 12 bases in between. CDR3 amino acids: CASSQGPPRTKNIQYF. CDR3 nucleotides: TGCGCCAGCAGCCAAGGCCCCCCGAGAACCAAAAACATTCAGTACTTC.

The CDR3 DNA reads TGCGCCAGCAGCTCCCGGGACAGGAATAGCGGAAGACAGTTCTTC. Residues: CASSSRDRNSGRQFF. J is TRBJ2-1 and V is TRBV5-1, with 8 bases lining up with TRBD1. The V gene's germline CDR1 is SGHRS and CDR2 YFSETQ. This CDR3 is built from 15 residues. With 3 bases clipped from V and 13 bases from J, the junction kept 15 bases outside the gene matches.

The chain is built from TRBV7-9 and TRBJ2-2; 7 positions match TRBD2. The germline CDR1 and CDR2 sequences are SEHNR and FQNEAQ (reference sequence). The CDR3 covers 14 residues. V was pared by 8 bases and J by 0 bases, with 3 bases of the junction left unmatched. For the CDR3, the DNA is TGTGCCAGCTACGGGGGGTCGAACACCGGGGAGCTGTTTTTT. Translating gives CASYGGSNTGELFF.

The CDR3 here is CASSFTRDEQYF. CDR3 in DNA: TGTGCCAGCAGCTTCACCCGGGACGAGCAGTACTTC. The chain couples TRBV11-1 to TRBJ2-7; D uncertain. This CDR3 spans 12 amino acids. V was shortened by 3 bases and J by 5 bases, with 8 bases between the two germline ends. CDR1 is SGHAT, CDR2 FQDESV, per germline (reference sequence).

This sequence joins TRBV5-1 and TRBJ2-2; D gene uncertain. The germline gives CDR1 SGHRS, CDR2 YFSETQ. This CDR3 is built from 14 residues. Trimming removed 4 bases from V and 7 bases from J, with 14 bases in between. The CDR3 DNA is TGCGCCAGCAGCCCGGCCGGTATTTACGGGGAGCTGTTTTTT. Protein: CASSPAGIYGELFF.

The CDR3 DNA sequence: TGTGCTAGTGGTTTGTTTCCCCAGGGGGACTATGGCTACACCTTC. Translated: CASGLFPQGDYGYTF. The V gene is TRBV12-5, the J gene TRBJ1-2; 7 nucleotides match TRBD1. V lost 2 bases to trimming and J lost 3 bases; unmatched junction nucleotides: 6. The germline V gene encodes CDR1 LGHNT and CDR2 FRNRAP. The CDR3 consists of 15 residues.

This chain connects TRBV5-1 to TRBJ2-7; D possibly corresponds to TRBD2 (5 bases). This CDR3 has 15 amino acids. Deletions cut 4 bases from V and 7 bases from J, with 21 bases between. Per germline, CDR1 SGHRS and CDR2 YFSETQ. In DNA form, the CDR3 reads TGCGCCAGCAGCGTGGCTCCAGCGATTACGGGGGAGCAGTACTTC. Residues: CASSVAPAITGEQYF.

The CDR3 protein is CASSLKLAGLDTQYF. The DNA for the CDR3 is TGTGCCAGCAGCTTAAAATTAGCGGGATTGGATACGCAGTATTTT. The chain is built from TRBV7-3 and TRBJ2-3; 8 bases map to TRBD2. The CDR3 is made up of 15 amino acids. V lost 1 base and J lost 6; bases outside the gene matches: 6. Per the germline V gene, CDR1 is SGHTA and CDR2 is FQGTGA.

The CDR3 DNA reads as TGTGCCAGCAATCTACCCGGACAGAATGAAGCTTTCTTT. Translation: CASNLPGQNEAFF. This rearrangement joins TRBV6-6 to TRBJ1-1, with TRBD1 as a possible D gene (6 bases). CDR1 and CDR2 from the germline V gene are MNHNY and SVGAGI (reference sequence). Trimming left V 7 bases short and J 7 bases short, with 16 bases between. The length of the CDR3 is 13 residues.

This clone was seen more than once but under ten times. This CDR3 is CASSIQDNQPQHF. CDR3 DNA sequence: TGTGCCAGTAGTATTCAGGACAACCAGCCCCAGCATTTT. The chain has TRBV19 and TRBJ1-5; D is possibly TRBD1 (5 bases). V gave up 3 bases and J gave up 7 bases, with 10 bases separating them. CDR1 is LNHDA and CDR2 is SQIVND in the germline V gene (reference sequence). This CDR3 contains 13 residues. The complete variable domain, with remaining parts taken from reference TRBV19 and TRBJ1-5, reads DGGITQSPKYLFRKEGQNVTLSCEQNLNHDAMYWYRQDPGQGLRLIYYSQIVNDFQKGDIAEGYSVSREKKESFPLTVTSAQKNPTAFYLCASSIQDNQPQHFGDGTRLSIL.

The V gene is TRBV15, the J gene TRBJ2-7; D gene ambiguous. This CDR3 has 13 residues. V was trimmed by 0 bases and J by 6 bases, leaving 9 bases between them. Germline-derived CDR1 and CDR2 are LNHNV and YYDKDF (reference sequence). In DNA, the CDR3 is TGTGCCACCAGCAGAGAAAGGTTCAGCGAGCAGTACTTC. Its translation: CATSRERFSEQYF.

The J gene is TRBJ1-5, the V gene TRBV19; tentatively, D is TRBD1 (6 bases). Trimming took 5 bases from V and 6 from J, leaving 14 bases between them. This CDR3 is 14 amino acids long. Germline V gene lookup returns CDR1 LNHDA and CDR2 SQIVND (reference sequence). CDR3 in DNA: TGTGCCAGTAGTGCATACAGGGAGGGTCAGCCCCAGCATTTT. Translation gives CASSAYREGQPQHF. The full variable domain, in which reference TRBV19 and TRBJ1-5 provide the parts outside the CDR3, is DGGITQSPKYLFRKEGQNVTLSCEQNLNHDAMYWYRQDPGQGLRLIYYSQIVNDFQKGDIAEGYSVSREKKESFPLTVTSAQKNPTAFYLCASSAYREGQPQHFGDGTRLSIL.

This clone came up a few times. The chain combines TRBV4-3 with TRBJ2-3; 10 nucleotides match TRBD2. V shed 2 bases, J shed 4 bases, and the junction held 9 bases outside the gene matches. The CDR3 sequence is 17 residues long. CDR1 is LGHNA, CDR2 YSLEER, per germline. CDR3 coding DNA: TGCGCCAGCAGCCAACAAAGCGGGAGGGCCGGGGCAGATACGCAGTATTTT. Translated, it gives CASSQQSGRAGADTQYF.

This chain links TRBV28 with TRBJ1-2; unclear D gene. Germline V gene lookup returns CDR1 MDHEN and CDR2 SYDVKM. V lost 8 bases, J lost 10 bases, and 17 bases lay in between. This CDR3 has 12 amino acids. Here the CDR3 reads CASEGRPSDYTF. As DNA, the CDR3 is TGTGCCAGCGAAGGCCGTCCCTCGGACTACACCTTC.

The genes are TRBV28 and TRBJ1-1, with 8 bases matching TRBD1. CDR1 MDHEN and CDR2 SYDVKM come from the germline V gene. J lost 1 base, V lost 10 bases, and 11 bases had no gene match. This CDR3 comprises 15 residues. The CDR3 coding sequence is TGTGCCACGCAACGTCGAGGACAGGGGAACACTGAAGCTTTCTTT. This codes for CATQRRGQGNTEAFF.

The J gene is TRBJ1-1, the V gene TRBV10-3; TRBD1 is a possible D gene (5 bases). V gave up 6 bases and J gave up 2 bases, with 16 bases separating them. The CDR3 length is 15 residues. The germline V gene encodes CDR1 ENHRY and CDR2 SYGVKD. As DNA, the CDR3 is TGTGCCATCAGGGCCTCCGGCAGGGAAAACACTGAAGCTTTCTTT. This translates into CAIRASGRENTEAFF.

This rearrangement joins TRBV19 to TRBJ1-5; 7 bases align to TRBD1. J gave up 2 bases and V 2 bases, and 6 bases lay outside the gene matches. Per the germline V gene, CDR1 is LNHDA and CDR2 is SQIVND (reference sequence). The CDR3 is 16 amino acids. The CDR3 DNA is TGTGCCAGTAGTATATTGGGACAGCCTGGCAATCAGCCCCAGCATTTT. Encoded protein: CASSILGQPGNQPQHF.

The gene calls are TRBV6-6 and TRBJ1-2, with D possibly matching TRBD1 (5 bases). Germline V gene data show CDR1 as MNHNY and CDR2 as SVGAGI (reference sequence). The V end was cut by 2 bases, the J end by 6 bases, with 13 bases between. CDR3 length equals 14 residues. The chain's CDR3 is CASSYGGSLNGYTF. DNA of the CDR3: TGTGCCAGCAGTTACGGGGGGAGCTTAAATGGCTACACCTTC.